This note documents a single T cell receptor (beta chain) sequence. The sample is drawn from a study of cytomegalovirus exposure and HLA in healthy donors. 13 Jbeta primers and 60 Vbeta primers were used for the PCR. Clones were sequenced by immunoSEQ multiplex PCR, and TCRdb holds only the in-frame ones, with some missing. The repertoire consists of about 160,000 clones, with roughly 79% occurring once and the leading ten covering about 1%. The CDR3 extends over 13 amino acids. The germline V gene encodes CDR1 SGHDT and CDR2 YYEEEE. The ends were cut back, 4 bases at V and 4 bases at J, with 9 bases in the middle.

The sequence derives from a woman between 40 and 55 years old in good health and CMV-seronegative. The V call is TRBV5-6, the J call TRBJ1-5, with D possibly matching TRBD1 (6 bases). Sequences were obtained from PBMCs. The CDR3 nucleotides read TGTGCCAGCAGCCCAGACAGGAATCAGCCCCAGCATTTT. This translates into CASSPDRNQPQHF.